This T cell receptor (beta chain) is from a study of T cells after yellow fever vaccination. In TCRdb, the 5' RACE reads were re-called with MiXCR into one record per CDR3 protein. Seen here are a few hundred thousand distinct CDR3 sequences, around 4% observed once, and the top ten hold around 20%. This clonotype was seen ten or more times. Trimming took 12 bases from V and 6 from J, leaving 19 bases between them. CDR1 is KGHDR and CDR2 is SFDVKD in the germline V gene. This CDR3 is built from 14 residues. Here the sequenced sample was PBMCs, taken on the day of the yellow fever booster vaccination. V is TRBV24-1 and J is TRBJ2-2; possible D gene TRBD2, 7 bases. The TCR was taken from a young man who received the YFV17D yellow fever vaccine. The CDR3 bases are TGTGCCTCTTCGACAGGACTAGACGCCGGGGAGCTGTTTTTT. This translates into CASSTGLDAGELFF.